This is a list of T cell receptor beta chains from one sample in a study of glioma-infiltrating T cells. TCRdb ran MiXCR on the multiplex PCR reads and lists one entry per CDR3 protein. Of fewer than 200,000 distinct CDR3 sequences listed, around 40% were seen once; the top ten hold roughly 5.2%. The sequencing input was glioma tissue, nonneoplastic brain tissue, or PBMCs (not recorded which). The receptors were gathered from a human donor with low-grade glioma or glioblastoma, undergoing nonglioma brain surgery, or in good health (not recorded which). CDR3s include the opening cysteine and the closing phenylalanine or tryptophan.

v_call | cdr3_aa
TRBV20-1 | CSAREYNEQFF
TRBV28 | CASSQGGTSGMIF
TRBV25-1 | CASSGPSGRADEQYF
TRBV28 | CASSGRYSYEQYF
TRBV19 | CASSNWGAEPQHF
TRBV27 | CASSRNRGNSYEQYF
TRBV19 | CASSIVRTARTPADTQYF
TRBV12-3/TRBV12-4 | CASTVPGTSFNEQFF
TRBV19 | CASRNGKKTIYF
TRBV4-1 | CASSPWTEYEQYF
TRBV28 | CASSFEGHQPKHF
TRBV28 | CASSGGTSSFNEQFF
TRBV28 | CASHSNQPQHF
TRBV7-2 | CASSSSLGEETQYF
TRBV29-1 | CSVERLATDTQYF
TRBV6-1 | CASSERKPNYFSYEQYF
TRBV20-1 | CSAGGLAGKQNEQYF
TRBV2 | CASRQGGSYNEQFF
TRBV20-1 | CSASTGVYEQYF
TRBV7-9 | CVSSRPTADSGNTIYF
TRBV20-1 | CSAINRGLGNTIYF
TRBV7-3 | CASSSTGTSGSHEQYF
TRBV11-2 | CASRLRSYEQYF
TRBV12-3/TRBV12-4 | CASSFRQGVSYGYTF
TRBV20-1 | CSARIMVRESPDTQYF
TRBV29-1 | CSVISGRTDTQYF
TRBV7-2 | CASSLLAPNYEQYF
TRBV20-1 | CSARVPRGRDGGEQYF
TRBV3-1 | CASSQDVSGYTF
TRBV28 | CARTNGRWTQYF
TRBV19 | CASNTHTEAFF
TRBV2 | CASTKGAGGEGSYEQYF
TRBV2 | CASSAPRGDYGYTF
TRBV20-1 | CSAAGCLESLVEGQETQYF